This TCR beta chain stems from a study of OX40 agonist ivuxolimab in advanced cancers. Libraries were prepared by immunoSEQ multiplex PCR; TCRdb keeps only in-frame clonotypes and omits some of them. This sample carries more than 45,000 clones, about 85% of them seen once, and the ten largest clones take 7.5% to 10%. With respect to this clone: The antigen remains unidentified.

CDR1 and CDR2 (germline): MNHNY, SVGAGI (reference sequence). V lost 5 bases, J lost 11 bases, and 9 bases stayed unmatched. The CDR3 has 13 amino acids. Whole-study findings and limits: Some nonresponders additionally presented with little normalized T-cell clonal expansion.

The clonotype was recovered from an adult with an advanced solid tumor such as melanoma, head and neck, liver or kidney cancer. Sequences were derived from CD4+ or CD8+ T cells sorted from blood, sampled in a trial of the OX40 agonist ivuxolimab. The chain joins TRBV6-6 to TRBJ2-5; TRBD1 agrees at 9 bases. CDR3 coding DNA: TGTGCCAGCAGTACCGGGACAGGGCAAGAGCAGTACTTC. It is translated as CASSTGTGQEQYF.